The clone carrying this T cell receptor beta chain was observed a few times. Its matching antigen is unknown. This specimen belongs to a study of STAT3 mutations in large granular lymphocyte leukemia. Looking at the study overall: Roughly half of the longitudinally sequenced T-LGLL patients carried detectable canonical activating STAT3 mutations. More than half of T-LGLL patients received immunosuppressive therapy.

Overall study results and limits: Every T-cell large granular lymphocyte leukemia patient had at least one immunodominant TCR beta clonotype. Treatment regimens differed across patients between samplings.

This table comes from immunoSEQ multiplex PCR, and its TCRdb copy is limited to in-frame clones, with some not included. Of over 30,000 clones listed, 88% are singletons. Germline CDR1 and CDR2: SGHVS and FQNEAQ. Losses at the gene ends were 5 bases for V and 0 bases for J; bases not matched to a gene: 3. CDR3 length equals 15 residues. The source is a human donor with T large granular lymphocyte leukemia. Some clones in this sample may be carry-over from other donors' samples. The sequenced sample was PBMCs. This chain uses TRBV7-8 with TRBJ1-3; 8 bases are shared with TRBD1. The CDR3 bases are TGTGCCAGCAGCCACAGGGGGAGCTCTGGAAACACCATATATTTT. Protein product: CASSHRGSSGNTIYF.